This T cell receptor beta chain appears in the sequencing data of a study of blood T cell repertoires in COVID-19. Here immunoSEQ multiplex PCR was the method, and the copy in TCRdb shows in-frame clones only, minus some. The table includes some 100,000 clones, about 89% detected once. The CDR3 is made up of 16 amino acids. The trim removed 6 bases at V and 7 bases at J, leaving 12 bases unmatched. CDR1 and CDR2 (germline): SNHLY, FYNNEI. Sequenced input: peripheral blood. J is TRBJ2-4 and V is TRBV2; 10 bases fit TRBD2. This clonotype was obtained from a man aged 60-69 years with acute or convalescent COVID-19. The CDR3 loop is CASSLVVAGGGNIQYF. Written as DNA, the CDR3 is TGTGCCAGCAGCCTGGTGGTAGCGGGAGGAGGGAACATTCAGTACTTC. Drawing the rest from reference TRBV2 and TRBJ2-4, the complete variable domain is EPEVTQTPSHQVTQMGQEVILRCVPISNHLYFYWYRQILGQKVEFLVSFYNNEISEKSEIFDDQFSVERPDGSNFTLKIRSTKLEDSAMYFCASSLVVAGGGNIQYFGAGTRLSVL.